The next 29 T cell receptor beta chains were all read from a single sample in a study of blood T cells in healthy people across ages. A second PCR of roughly 6 to 12 cycles used a sample-barcoded 5' primer and a J-beta primer mix. MiXCR was run by TCRdb on the 5' RACE reads, yielding one entry per CDR3 protein. The sample gives some 1.1 million distinct CDR3 sequences, around two fifths of which show up once; less than 15% is in the top ten. The sequenced material came from blood. The receptors here all came from a man between 18 and 29 years old in good health.

V usage is TRBV6-5 and J usage is TRBJ1-1, with TRBD1 matching 7 bases. Germline assignment: CDR1 MNHEY and CDR2 SVGAGI. The CDR3 length is 18 residues. Unmatched junction bases numbered 10, after V lost 0 bases and J lost 0 bases. CDR3 sequence (DNA): TGTGCCAGCAGTTACTCGACGCGGTCCGGGACAGTGAACACTGAAGCTTTCTTT. It is translated as CASSYSTRSGTVNTEAFF.

The chain joins TRBV27 to TRBJ1-2; D remains ambiguous. Trimming removed 5 bases at V and 2 bases at J, with 18 bases between. Germline CDR1 MNHEY, CDR2 SMNVEV (reference sequence). CDR3 length: 16 residues. The CDR3 sequence is CASSPLAALGNYGYTF. In DNA form, the CDR3 reads TGTGCCAGCAGTCCCTTGGCGGCATTAGGGAACTATGGCTACACCTTC.

This clonotype was seen once. V is TRBV2 and J is TRBJ2-1; tentatively, D is TRBD1 or TRBD2 (6 bases each). The V end was cut by 10 bases, the J end by 6 bases, with 22 bases between. Germline CDR1 SNHLY, CDR2 FYNNEI. This CDR3 comprises 15 residues. CDR3 DNA sequence: TGTGCCACCTCTAATCGCAGGGGACTGTCCAATGAGCAGTTCTTC. Residues: CATSNRRGLSNEQFF.

This clonotype was found a few times. The chain carries TRBV29-1 and TRBJ2-3, with 9 bases that match TRBD1. Germline CDR1 is SQVTM and CDR2 is ANQGSEA. V lost 3 bases and J lost 1; bases outside the gene matches: 5. The CDR3 has 15 amino acids. The CDR3 spells CSVDRTGDGTDTQYF. The CDR3 DNA follows: TGCAGCGTTGACCGGACAGGGGACGGCACAGATACGCAGTATTTT.

The CDR3 DNA reads as TGTGCCAGCAGCGATGGGGAGGGTGAGGAGACCCAGTACTTC. Encoded protein: CASSDGEGEETQYF. This chain links TRBV25-1 with TRBJ2-5, with 7 nucleotides matching TRBD2. The CDR3 sequence is 14 residues long. CDR1 and CDR2 from the germline V gene are MGHDK and SYGVNS. V was clipped by 6 bases and J by 5 bases; unmatched bases: 9.

This rearrangement joins TRBV10-3 to TRBJ1-2, with TRBD1 identical over 8 bases. Germline assignment: CDR1 ENHRY and CDR2 SYGVKD. The ends lost 0 bases at V and 5 bases at J; junction bases unmatched: 5. This CDR3 spans 15 amino acids. The CDR3 spells CAISESGTGGYGYTF. CDR3 nucleotide sequence: TGTGCCATCAGTGAGTCGGGGACAGGAGGGTATGGCTACACCTTC.

J is TRBJ1-6 and V is TRBV28, with unresolved D. This CDR3 is built from 15 residues. Germline values: CDR1 MDHEN, CDR2 SYDVKM. Trimming took off 1 base at V and 8 bases at J, with 12 bases between the two ends. As DNA, the CDR3 is TGTGCCAGCAGTTTATTAGCCCCGGTGGATTCACCCCTCCACTTT. Its translation: CASSLLAPVDSPLHF.

About this clonotype itself: The CDR3 does not end in the conserved phenylalanine or tryptophan, so this is likely a read error. This chain uses TRBV7-9 with TRBJ2-1; 9 bases map to TRBD1. The CDR3 runs 15 residues. The germline V gene encodes CDR1 SEHNR and CDR2 FQNEAQ (reference sequence). The J segment lost 3 bases and the V segment lost 7 bases, leaving 7 bases of the junction unmatched. CDR3 sequence: CASNRNRGLYNEQFS. The CDR3 DNA is TGTGCCAGCAATCGAAACAGGGGGCTCTACAATGAGCAGTTCTCC.

The chain joins TRBV20-1 to TRBJ1-1, with D unclear. V was cut by 2 bases and J by 6 bases, with 19 bases left in between. Germline CDR1 is DFQATT and CDR2 is SNEGSKA (reference sequence). The CDR3 totals 15 residues. The CDR3 sequence is CSARMAGEEDAEAFF. The CDR3 coding sequence is TGCAGTGCTAGAATGGCTGGGGAGGAGGACGCTGAAGCTTTCTTT.

The chain carries TRBV5-1 and TRBJ1-1; 7 bases are a match to TRBD1. This CDR3 is 14 amino acids long. The germline V gene encodes CDR1 SGHRS and CDR2 YFSETQ. After removal of 0 bases from V and 6 bases from J, the junction contained 5 bases not matched to a gene. The DNA for the CDR3 is TGCGCCAGCAGCTTGGAGGGGGCGCGCCCTGAAGCTTTCTTT. Translated, it gives CASSLEGARPEAFF.

This clonotype came up a few times. The chain links TRBV6-2 or TRBV6-3 to TRBJ1-2; 7 nucleotides agree with TRBD1. The V gene's germline CDR1 is MNHEY and CDR2 SVGEGT. The CDR3 totals 15 residues. Trimming took 2 bases from V and 4 from J; bases not matched to a gene: 7. CDR3 in amino acids: CASSYTQTGSYGYTF. CDR3 DNA sequence: TGTGCCAGCAGTTACACCCAGACAGGGTCCTATGGCTACACCTTC.

This rearrangement joins TRBV7-9 to TRBJ1-1; D is possibly TRBD1 (5 bases). CDR1 and CDR2 from the germline V gene are SEHNR and FQNEAQ (reference sequence). With 5 bases removed from V and 5 bases from J, the gap between germline ends came to 12 bases. CDR3 length equals 13 residues. CDR3 protein: CASSHGTATEAFF. The CDR3 nucleotides read TGTGCCAGCAGCCACGGGACCGCGACTGAAGCTTTCTTT.

This chain connects TRBV20-1 to TRBJ2-3; D is uncertain. The CDR3 has 11 residues. V lost 7 bases, J lost 2 bases, and 7 bases lay in between. CDR1 and CDR2 from the germline V gene are DFQATT and SNEGSKA (reference sequence). The CDR3 DNA is TGCAGTGAAGATTCCACAGATACGCAGTATTTT. It specifies CSEDSTDTQYF.

J is TRBJ1-1 and V is TRBV28; no reliable D call. V lost 2 bases and J 6 bases, leaving 10 bases between the germline ends. CDR1 MDHEN and CDR2 SYDVKM come from the germline V gene. The CDR3 covers 13 residues. The CDR3 region is CASSLRRVAEAFF. CDR3 bases: TGTGCCAGCAGTTTAAGAAGGGTCGCTGAAGCTTTCTTT.

This clonotype was found a few times. The V gene is TRBV12-3 or TRBV12-4, the J gene TRBJ1-5, with a weak D call TRBD1 (5 bases). V was shortened by 3 bases and J by 1 base, with 13 bases between the two germline ends. The CDR3 has 16 amino acids. The CDR3 DNA is TGTGCCAGCAGTTTCGCAGGGTCTCGAAGCAATCAGCCCCAGCATTTT. It specifies CASSFAGSRSNQPQHF.

This clonotype was seen more than once but under ten times. The chain couples TRBV20-1 to TRBJ1-4, with TRBD1 matching over 8 bases. Trimming removed 1 base from V and 6 bases from J; junction bases left unmatched: 4. The germline V gene encodes CDR1 DFQATT and CDR2 SNEGSKA (reference sequence). This CDR3 is 14 amino acids long. Here the CDR3 DNA reads TGCAGTGCTAGAGGGCCAGGGGGCGATGAAAAACTGTTTTTT. Amino acids: CSARGPGGDEKLFF.

This clonotype was picked up a small number of times. V and J are TRBV30 and TRBJ1-2, with D unclear. V lost 0 bases to trimming and J lost 7 bases, with 12 bases between them. The CDR3 totals 13 residues. Germline CDR1 and CDR2: GTSNPN and SVGIG (reference sequence). DNA for the CDR3: TGTGCCTGGAGTGTAATGCAGCAGGTTGGCTACACCTTC. Translated: CAWSVMQQVGYTF.

The J gene is TRBJ2-3, the V gene TRBV6-5; TRBD1 aligns across 8 bases. With 6 bases clipped from V and 2 bases from J, the junction kept 10 bases outside the gene matches. The CDR3 has 16 residues. From germline, CDR1 is MNHEY and CDR2 SVGAGI. CDR3 sequence (DNA): TGTGCCAGCAGCCCACACGGACAGGGTTACACAGATACGCAGTATTTT. As protein: CASSPHGQGYTDTQYF.

V is TRBV28 and J is TRBJ2-1; either TRBD1 or TRBD2 may supply D (5 bases each). The CDR3 is 11 amino acids. V was pared by 10 bases and J by 9 bases, with 13 bases between. Germline V gives CDR1 MDHEN, CDR2 SYDVKM. CDR3 sequence reads: CATRGESEQFF. The CDR3 DNA reads as TGTGCCACCCGAGGGGAGAGTGAGCAGTTCTTC.

J is TRBJ2-1 and V is TRBV15; D is tentatively TRBD1 or TRBD2 (6 bases each). The CDR3 consists of 15 residues. Trimming stripped 1 base from V and 4 bases from J, with 11 bases between. Germline assignment: CDR1 LNHNV and CDR2 YYDKDF (reference sequence). For the CDR3, the DNA is TGTGCCACCAGCAGAGGCCAGGGGACTTACAATGAGCAGTTCTTC. It encodes CATSRGQGTYNEQFF. Looking up the rest from reference TRBV15 and TRBJ2-1 gives the full variable domain: DAMVIQNPRYQVTQFGKPVTLSCSQTLNHNVMYWYQQKSSQAPKLLFHYYDKDFNNEADTPDNFQSRRPNTSFCFLDIRSPGLGDTAMYLCATSRGQGTYNEQFFGPGTRLTVL.

This chain connects TRBV7-8 to TRBJ1-2; the D is unclear. Trimming shortened V by 2 bases and J by 5 bases, and 15 bases separated the two germline ends. CDR3 length equals 15 residues. Germline CDR1 and CDR2: SGHVS and FQNEAQ. The CDR3 nucleotides read TGTGCCAGCAGCTTAAGGTTATCTTCTCCATATGGCTACACCTTC. Residues: CASSLRLSSPYGYTF. Variable domain in full (rest from reference TRBV7-8 and TRBJ1-2): GAGVSQSPRYKVAKRGQDVALRCDPISGHVSLFWYQQALGQGPEFLTYFQNEAQLDKSGLPSDRFFAERPEGSVSTLKIQRTQQEDSAVYLCASSLRLSSPYGYTFGSGTRLTVV.

This clonotype was counted many times. The rearrangement uses TRBV6-5 and TRBJ1-2; D is unclear. V lost 6 bases, J lost 4 bases, and 15 bases lay in between. This CDR3 is built from 14 residues. In germline, CDR1 is MNHEY, CDR2 SVGAGI. The CDR3 here is CASSPNPTGYGYTF. CDR3 bases: TGTGCCAGCAGCCCAAACCCGACGGGCTATGGCTACACCTTC.

This clonotype appeared a few times. The chain uses TRBV28 and TRBJ2-5; D is undetermined. V dropped 6 bases and J dropped 5 bases, with 16 bases sitting between them. CDR1 is MDHEN and CDR2 is SYDVKM in the germline V gene. The CDR3 is 14 residues long. In nucleotides, the CDR3 is TGTGCCAGCAGCCAAGTCAGTGAGGAGGAGACCCAGTACTTC. Its protein is CASSQVSEEETQYF.

This clonotype was seen more than once but under ten times. The gene calls are TRBV6-6 and TRBJ2-1; 11 bases match TRBD1. J was trimmed by 9 bases and V by 3 bases; bases with no gene match: 10. The CDR3 is 16 amino acids. Germline values: CDR1 MNHNY, CDR2 SVGAGI (reference sequence). In DNA form, the CDR3 reads TGTGCCAGCAGTTATAAGGGACAGGGGGTAGTGAGTGAGCAGTTCTTC. It specifies CASSYKGQGVVSEQFF.

Only a few counts were recorded for this clonotype. The CDR3 protein is CASSLDGTENTEAFF. The CDR3 DNA reads TGTGCCAGCAGCTTAGATGGGACAGAGAACACTGAAGCTTTCTTT. V is TRBV7-3 and J is TRBJ1-1; 7 nucleotides agree with TRBD1. Germline loops: CDR1 SGHTA, CDR2 FQGTGA. With V trimmed by 2 bases and J by 1 base, 4 bases remained unmatched. This CDR3 is 15 amino acids long.

V is TRBV6-4 and J is TRBJ1-2; D perhaps matches TRBD1 (6 bases). There are 15 residues in the CDR3. V was pared by 4 bases and J by 4 bases, with 16 bases between. Germline loops: CDR1 MRHNA, CDR2 SNTAGT. The CDR3 DNA reads as TGTGCCAGCAGTGTTGGGCAGGGGATGGGCTATGGCTACACCTTC. Its protein is CASSVGQGMGYGYTF.

This clonotype occurred a few times. The CDR3, as DNA: TGTGCCAGCAGCCCCGCCGGGACAGGGGGGACCCAGTACTTC. It yields the protein CASSPAGTGGTQYF. The chain employs TRBV5-4 and TRBJ2-5, with TRBD1 matching 11 bases. V was pared by 4 bases and J by 7 bases, with 6 bases of the junction left unmatched. The CDR3 length is 14 residues. Looked up from germline, CDR1 is SGHNT and CDR2 is YYREEE (reference sequence).

This chain connects TRBV6-2 or TRBV6-3 to TRBJ2-3; no clear D. Germline V gene lookup returns CDR1 MNHEY and CDR2 SVGEGT. The CDR3 length is 14 residues. Trimming shortened V by 2 bases and J by 2 bases, and 8 bases separated the two germline ends. CDR3 sequence reads: CASSYRDNTDTQYF. Written as DNA, the CDR3 is TGTGCCAGCAGTTACAGGGATAACACAGATACGCAGTATTTT.

This clonotype was detected only a few times. This rearrangement joins TRBV7-2 to TRBJ2-5; D is unresolved. This CDR3 region has 14 residues. V was clipped by 3 bases and J by 4 bases, with 12 bases between them. The V gene's germline CDR1 is SGHTA and CDR2 FQGNSA. Here the CDR3 reads CASSFLFAGETQYF. Here the CDR3 DNA reads TGTGCCAGCAGCTTTCTGTTCGCCGGAGAGACCCAGTACTTC.